One sample yielded the 27 T cell receptor beta chains listed below, sequenced in a study of Graves' ophthalmopathy and Graves' hyperthyroidism. Amplification targeted the TCR beta CDR3 regions, with RNA transcripts as the source material. The library came from an HTBI-primed first-round RT-PCR and a second-round multiplex PCR. Each CDR3 protein gets one entry after TCRdb re-called the multiplex PCR reads with MiXCR. The sample has tens of thousands of distinct CDR3 sequences, approximately 50% seen once; the top ten hold roughly 4.7%. Source material: peripheral blood. The receptor set was obtained from an adult woman with Graves' ophthalmopathy.

This clonotype was observed at least ten times. J is TRBJ2-3 and V is TRBV5-1; D gene ambiguous. This CDR3 spans 14 amino acids. Trimming cost V 0 bases and J 0 bases, with 5 bases left between them. Germline V gene sequence: CDR1 SGHRS, CDR2 YFSETQ. The CDR3 loop is CASSLGISTDTQYF. DNA of the CDR3: TGCGCCAGCAGCTTGGGGATTAGCACAGATACGCAGTATTTT.

Regarding this clonotype: A read error may explain this, as a much larger clone is one base away. The J gene is TRBJ2-2, the V gene TRBV28; D possibly corresponds to TRBD2 (5 bases). The CDR3 has 16 residues. Germline lookup yields CDR1 MDHEN and CDR2 SYDVKM. The CDR3, as DNA: TGTGCCAGCAGTTTAGGTGCGGACTTACACACCGGGGAGCCGTTTTTT. Residues: CASSLGADLHTGEPFF.

This clonotype was seen repeatedly, ten times or more. V and J are TRBV7-8 and TRBJ2-1, with 11 bases identical to TRBD1. Germline CDR1 SGHVS, CDR2 FQNEAQ. The CDR3 is 16 residues long. V was clipped by 4 bases and J by 5 bases; unmatched bases: 7. This CDR3 reads CASSSWTGGSDNEQFF. In nucleotides, the CDR3 is TGTGCCAGCAGCTCTTGGACAGGGGGCTCGGACAATGAGCAGTTCTTC.

Ten or more counts support this clonotype. In nucleotides, the CDR3 is TGTGCCGCGGGGAGCCGCGAGCAGTACTTC. It codes for CAAGSREQYF. The chain links TRBV6-2 or TRBV6-3 to TRBJ2-7; TRBD2 might be the D (6 bases). Germline V gene lookup returns CDR1 MNHEY and CDR2 SVGEGT. The CDR3 is 10 residues long. Deletions cut 11 bases from V and 6 bases from J, with 11 bases between.

This clonotype has a count of ten or more. This chain connects TRBV28 to TRBJ2-7; D ambiguous. The V gene's germline CDR1 is MDHEN and CDR2 SYDVKM. The CDR3 length is 15 residues. Trimming shortened V by 4 bases and J by 0 bases, and 13 bases separated the two germline ends. The CDR3, as DNA: TGTGCCAGCAGTTCATTGGGCGCTAACTCCTACGAGCAGTACTTC. It specifies CASSSLGANSYEQYF.

This chain joins TRBV7-9 and TRBJ2-1; perhaps TRBD2 as D (6 bases). Germline CDR1 SEHNR, CDR2 FQNEAQ (reference sequence). CDR3 length: 14 amino acids. V lost 1 base and J lost 8, with 12 bases in between. Here the CDR3 DNA reads TGTGCCAGCAGCTTAGATGGGAGGAATTATGAGCAGTTCTTC. Its translation: CASSLDGRNYEQFF.

Turning to this clonotype: One junction end disagrees with the germline gene, perhaps due to a read error. The chain couples TRBV20-1 to TRBJ2-3; 8 bases line up with TRBD2. CDR3 length: 15 residues. Germline V gene sequence: CDR1 DFQATT, CDR2 SNEGSKA (reference sequence). Here the CDR3 reads CSARVGSGGGDTQCF. In DNA form, the CDR3 reads TGCAGTGCTAGGGTGGGGTCGGGAGGGGGGGATACGCAGTGTTTT.

The chain carries TRBV2 and TRBJ2-3; 7 bases agree with TRBD1. The germline V gene has CDR1 SNHLY and CDR2 FYNNEI. V shed 6 bases, J shed 0 bases, and the junction held 6 bases outside the gene matches. The CDR3 is 15 amino acids. The DNA for the CDR3 is TGTGCCAGCAGACGACAGGGAACTAGCACAGATACGCAGTATTTT. Amino acids: CASRRQGTSTDTQYF.

The rearrangement joins TRBV10-3 to TRBJ2-1, with D tentatively TRBD2 (6 bases). In germline, CDR1 is ENHRY, CDR2 SYGVKD. Between the trimmed V and J ends, which lost 6 bases and 8 bases, there was a span of 11 bases. This CDR3 is 12 amino acids long. Written as DNA, the CDR3 is TGTGCCATCAGGGAGGGTATGGATGAGCAGTTCTTC. This translates into CAIREGMDEQFF.

This clonotype was detected ten times or more. DNA of the CDR3: TGCAGTGCCCCCGGGACACACTATGGCTACACCTTC. Its protein is CSAPGTHYGYTF. The V and J genes are TRBV20-1 and TRBJ1-2; tentatively, D is TRBD1 (6 bases). CDR1 and CDR2 (germline): DFQATT, SNEGSKA (reference sequence). The CDR3 covers 12 residues. V was shortened by 6 bases and J by 3 bases, with 11 bases between the two germline ends.

The chain has TRBV9 and TRBJ2-3, with 9 bases aligning to TRBD1. There are 14 residues in the CDR3. V gave up 4 bases and J gave up 4 bases; unmatched junction bases: 4. CDR1 is SGDLS and CDR2 is YYNGEE in the germline V gene. The CDR3 region is CASSSGTGSDTQYF. The DNA of the CDR3 is TGTGCCAGCAGCTCCGGGACAGGGTCAGATACGCAGTATTTT.

This clonotype was picked up many times. V usage is TRBV7-2 and J usage is TRBJ1-3; D not certain. Trimming took 1 base from V and 4 from J, leaving 11 bases between them. Germline CDR1 and CDR2: SGHTA and FQGNSA. The CDR3 length is 15 residues. The CDR3 region has the DNA TGTGCCAGCAGCTTAGTTGCGGGGAGCGGAAACACCATATATTTT. This codes for CASSLVAGSGNTIYF.

The chain is built from TRBV9 and TRBJ2-1; D not resolved. The CDR3 runs to 14 residues. CDR1 is SGDLS and CDR2 is YYNGEE in the germline V gene. Trimming took 1 base from V and 3 from J, leaving 8 bases between them. The CDR3 nucleotides are TGTGCCAGCAGCGTAACGTTAAGCTACAATGAGCAGTTCTTC. As protein: CASSVTLSYNEQFF.

A note on this clonotype: The conserved final phenylalanine or tryptophan is absent from the CDR3, which likely points to a read error. The V gene is TRBV5-5, the J gene TRBJ2-5; 8 nucleotides agree with TRBD1. Germline V lookup: CDR1 SGHKS, CDR2 YYEKEE (reference sequence). Trimming at V came to 4 bases and at J to 4 bases, leaving 9 bases not matched to a gene. The CDR3 is 15 amino acids. In DNA form, the CDR3 reads TGTGCCAGCAGCGGGACAGGCTGTGAACGAGAGACCCAGTACCTC. Its translation: CASSGTGCERETQYL.

The rearrangement joins TRBV7-9 to TRBJ2-7; 10 bases are a match to TRBD2. V dropped 5 bases and J dropped 0; count of bases not matched to a gene: 10. Germline lookup yields CDR1 SEHNR and CDR2 FQNEAQ (reference sequence). The CDR3 has 17 amino acids. The DNA for the CDR3 is TGTGCCAGCAGCCCGTCCTCACCTAGCGGGAGCTCCTACGAGCAGTACTTC. It specifies CASSPSSPSGSSYEQYF.

In this sample, this clonotype turned up once. The chain employs TRBV6-5 and TRBJ2-7; TRBD1 aligns across 7 bases. Per germline, CDR1 MNHEY and CDR2 SVGAGI. With V trimmed by 8 bases and J by 3 bases, 7 bases remained unmatched. CDR3 length equals 13 residues. The CDR3 region has the DNA TGTGCCAGCCGAGGGGACAGCTACTACGAGCAGTACTTC. This translates into CASRGDSYYEQYF.

V gene TRBV11-3 combines with J gene TRBJ2-1; 7 positions agree with TRBD1. The length of the CDR3 is 15 residues. Losses at the gene ends were 5 bases for V and 0 bases for J; bases not matched to a gene: 4. CDR1 SGHNT and CDR2 YENEEA come from the germline V gene. The CDR3 reads CASSPGGSSYNEQFF. The CDR3 DNA reads TGTGCCAGCAGCCCAGGGGGAAGCTCCTACAATGAGCAGTTCTTC.

A note on this clonotype: One junction end does not reproduce the germline sequence, and a read error may be involved. The J gene is TRBJ2-7, the V gene TRBV20-1, with 7 bases matching TRBD2. This CDR3 has 15 amino acids. The germline gives CDR1 DFQATT, CDR2 SNEGSKA (reference sequence). CDR3 nucleotide sequence: TGCAGTGCCAGAGATCTGGGGAGGGCCGTCCACGAGCAGTACTTC. Translation gives CSARDLGRAVHEQYF.

Turning to this clonotype: This CDR3 is missing its conserved last phenylalanine or tryptophan, likely due to a read error. This rearrangement joins TRBV7-7 to TRBJ2-1, with 9 positions matching TRBD2. The CDR3 runs to 15 residues. Germline V lookup: CDR1 SSHAT, CDR2 FNYEAQ (reference sequence). The CDR3: CVSRLAAGGDNEQFL. DNA of the CDR3: TGTGTTAGCAGGTTAGCGGCGGGGGGGGACAATGAGCAGTTCTTA.

The CDR3 region is CASSSGVITGELFF. CDR3 sequence (DNA): TGCGCCAGCAGCTCAGGGGTTATCACCGGGGAGCTGTTTTTT. The V call is TRBV5-1, the J call TRBJ2-2, with a possible D match to TRBD1 (6 bases). The CDR3 runs to 14 residues. Trimming removed 3 bases from V and 4 bases from J, with 10 bases in between. Germline loops: CDR1 SGHRS, CDR2 YFSETQ.

The chain recombines TRBV2 with TRBJ2-7; the match to TRBD2 covers 14 bases. Germline V gives CDR1 SNHLY, CDR2 FYNNEI. Trimming removed 6 bases from V and 5 bases from J; junction bases left unmatched: 6. The CDR3 extends over 15 amino acids. CDR3 DNA sequence: TGTGCCAGCAGGGGGACTAGCGGGAGTTCCCACGAGCAGTACTTC. It translates to CASRGTSGSSHEQYF.

CDR3 loop: CSQEGGSYGGYTF. The DNA of the CDR3 is TGCAGCCAAGAAGGGGGAAGCTACGGTGGCTACACCTTC. This rearrangement joins TRBV29-1 to TRBJ1-2, with a tentative D call TRBD1 (6 bases). V gave up 8 bases and J gave up 7 bases, with 20 bases separating them. Germline CDR1 and CDR2: SQVTM and ANQGSEA. The CDR3 contains 13 residues.

This clonotype was found many times. The chain joins TRBV5-1 to TRBJ2-1; a possible D gene is TRBD2 (6 bases). The CDR3 length is 16 residues. V was shortened by 0 bases and J by 9 bases, with 19 bases between the two germline ends. CDR1 is SGHRS, CDR2 YFSETQ, per germline. CDR3 sequence (DNA): TGCGCCAGCAGCTTGGATGGGCGGGGAGGCTTGGGTGAGCAGTTCTTC. It yields the protein CASSLDGRGGLGEQFF.

In this sample, this clonotype turned up many times. The V call is TRBV6-1, the J call TRBJ2-7; 10 positions match TRBD2. Trimming cost V 4 bases and J 4 bases; bases outside gene matches: 4. CDR1 MNHNS and CDR2 SASEGT come from the germline V gene. This CDR3 contains 14 residues. The CDR3 nucleotides are TGTGCCAGCAGTGTAGCGGGAGGATTTTACGAGCAGTACTTC. It codes for CASSVAGGFYEQYF.

CDR3: CASSVERELFF. CDR3 DNA: TGCGCCAGCAGTGTGGAGCGGGAGCTGTTTTTT. V usage is TRBV10-1 and J usage is TRBJ2-2; D is uncertain. The germline V gene has CDR1 WNHNN and CDR2 SYGVQD (reference sequence). The CDR3 extends over 11 amino acids. Between the trimmed V and J ends, which lost 4 bases and 9 bases, there was a span of 6 bases.

V usage is TRBV9 and J usage is TRBJ2-5; the match to TRBD2 covers 9 bases. V lost 4 bases, J lost 2 bases, and 15 bases stayed unmatched. CDR3 length equals 18 residues. The V gene's germline CDR1 is SGDLS and CDR2 YYNGEE. The CDR3 sequence: CASSRRQGLAATQETQYF. CDR3 DNA sequence: TGTGCCAGCAGCCGTAGACAGGGACTAGCAGCAACACAAGAGACCCAGTACTTC.

Many counts were recorded for this clonotype. The chain combines TRBV5-8 with TRBJ2-3, with 10 bases aligning to TRBD2. The ends lost 0 bases at V and 2 bases at J; junction bases unmatched: 3. From germline, CDR1 is SGHTS and CDR2 YDEGEE. The CDR3 consists of 16 residues. The CDR3 sequence is CASSLASGRITDTQYF. The CDR3 coding sequence is TGTGCCAGCAGCTTGGCTAGCGGGAGAATCACAGATACGCAGTATTTT.